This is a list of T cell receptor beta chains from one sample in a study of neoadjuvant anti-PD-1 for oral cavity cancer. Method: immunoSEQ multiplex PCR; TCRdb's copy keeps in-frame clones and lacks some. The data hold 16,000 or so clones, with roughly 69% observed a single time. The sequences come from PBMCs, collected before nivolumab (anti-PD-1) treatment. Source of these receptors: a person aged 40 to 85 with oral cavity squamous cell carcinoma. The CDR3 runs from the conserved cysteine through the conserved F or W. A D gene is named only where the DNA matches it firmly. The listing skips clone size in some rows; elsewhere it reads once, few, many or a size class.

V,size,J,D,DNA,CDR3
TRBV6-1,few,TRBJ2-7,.,TGTGCCAGCAGTGAAAACTTAGCGGTGAGCTCCTACGAGCAGTACTTC,CASSENLAVSSYEQYF
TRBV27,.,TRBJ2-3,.,TGTGCCAGCAGGGTCCTCGGGACAGATACGCAGTATTTT,CASRVLGTDTQYF
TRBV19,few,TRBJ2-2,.,TGTGCCAGTAGTATTGCCAGGGGAGGCACCGGGGAGCTGTTTTTT,CASSIARGGTGELFF
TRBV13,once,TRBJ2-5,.,TGTGCCAGCAGCTTAGCCTCGGAGGGGCGAAAAAAAGAGACCCAGTACTTC,CASSLASEGRKKETQYF
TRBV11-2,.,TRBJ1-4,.,TGTGCCAGCAGCTTAGTTTATCGCCGCGGTGATGAAAAACTGTTTTTT,CASSLVYRRGDEKLFF
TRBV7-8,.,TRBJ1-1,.,TGTGCCAGCAGGCTTTCCCTAAACACTGAAGCTTTCTTT,CASRLSLNTEAFF
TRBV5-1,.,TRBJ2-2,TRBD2,TGCGCCAGCAGCTACATAGCGGGAGAAGTGGCCGGGGAGCTGTTTTTT,CASSYIAGEVAGELFF
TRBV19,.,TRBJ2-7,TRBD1,TGTGCCAGTAGTGGCCCAGGGGGCGTGTACGAGCAGTACTTC,CASSGPGGVYEQYF
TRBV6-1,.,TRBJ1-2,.,TGTGCCAGCATCACACAATTCACAGGGCTCTATGGCTACACCTTC,CASITQFTGLYGYTF
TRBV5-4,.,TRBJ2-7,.,TGTGCCAGCAGCTTTCAGGGAACCTACGAGCAGTACTTC,CASSFQGTYEQYF
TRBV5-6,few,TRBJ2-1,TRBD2,TGTGCCAGCAGCACCGGGACTAGCCTTACATATGAGCAGTTCTTC,CASSTGTSLTYEQFF
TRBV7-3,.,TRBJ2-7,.,TGTGCCAGCAGCTTAACAAAGACGTCAGGGGCCTACGAGCAGTACTTC,CASSLTKTSGAYEQYF
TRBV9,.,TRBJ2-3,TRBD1,TGTGCCAGCAGCGGGGGACAGGGGCTCGCAGATACGCAGTATTTT,CASSGGQGLADTQYF
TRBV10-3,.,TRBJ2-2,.,TGTGCCATCCAGCAGATTCTCAACACCGGGGAGCTGTTTTTT,CAIQQILNTGELFF
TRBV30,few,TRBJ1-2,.,TGTGCCTGGACCCCAAGTCCGGGTACAAGAGGGGCACTGGGCGGCTACACCTTC,CAWTPSPGTRGALGGYTF
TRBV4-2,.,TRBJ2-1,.,TGTGCCAGCAGGAGAGAACAGGGCATTAATGAGCAGTTCTTC,CASRREQGINEQFF
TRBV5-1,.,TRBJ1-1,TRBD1,TGCGCCAGCAGCCGTGGACAGGGTGTGAACACTGAAGCTTTCTTT,CASSRGQGVNTEAFF
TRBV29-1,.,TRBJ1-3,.,TGCAGCGCAGGGGTAGGGCTCTCTGGAAACACCATATATTTT,CSAGVGLSGNTIYF
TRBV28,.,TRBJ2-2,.,TGTGCCAGCAGTTTGAGAGGTGGCACCGGGGAGCTGTTTTTT,CASSLRGGTGELFF
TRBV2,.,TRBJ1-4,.,TGTGCCAGCAGGATACAGTTCCTTAATGAAAAACTGTTTTTT,CASRIQFLNEKLFF
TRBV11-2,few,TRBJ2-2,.,TGTGCCAGCAGCTTAGCCGATACACCGCGCAAGACCGGGGAGCTGTTTTTT,CASSLADTPRKTGELFF
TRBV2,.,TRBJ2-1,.,TGTGCCAGCAGTCGGGAGAATGAGCAGTTCTTC,CASSRENEQFF
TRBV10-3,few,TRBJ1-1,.,TGTGCCATCACGGAGAACGGAATAAACACTGAAGCTTTCTTT,CAITENGINTEAFF
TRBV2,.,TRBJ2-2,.,TGTGCCAGCAGTGCCCGGGCCCTCGGGGAGCTGTTTTTT,CASSARALGELFF
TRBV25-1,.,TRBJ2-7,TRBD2,TGTGCCAGCAGTGAATCACTAGCGGGAGGGATGGCCGAGCAGTACTTC,CASSESLAGGMAEQYF
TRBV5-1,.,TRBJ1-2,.,TGCGCCAGCAGCTTTACAGGGTTGGACTATGGCTACACCTTC,CASSFTGLDYGYTF
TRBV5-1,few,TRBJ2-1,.,TGCGCCAGCACCAGGACCTACAATGAGCAGTTCTTC,CASTRTYNEQFF
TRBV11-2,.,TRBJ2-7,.,TGTGCCAGCAGCACAAGGCCGGGGGCGGCCTACGAGCAGTACTTC,CASSTRPGAAYEQYF
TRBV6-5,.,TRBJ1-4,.,TGTGCCAGCAGAGGGCTAGCGCCTAATGAAAAACTGTTTTTT,CASRGLAPNEKLFF
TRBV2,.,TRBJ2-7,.,TGTGCCAGCAACCCCTCCGGCATCCCCTACGAGCAGTACTTC,CASNPSGIPYEQYF
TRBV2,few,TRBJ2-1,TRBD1,TGTGCCAGCAGCGGACAGGCGGACAATGAGCAGTTCTTC,CASSGQADNEQFF
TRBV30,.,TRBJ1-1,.,TGTGCCTGGAGTTCAGGGGTCCGGAACACTGAAGCTTTCTTT,CAWSSGVRNTEAFF
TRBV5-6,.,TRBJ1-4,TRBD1,TGTGCCAGCAGTACCGGGACAGGGGGGATTAATGAAAAACTGTTTTTT,CASSTGTGGINEKLFF
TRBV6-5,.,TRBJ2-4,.,TGTGCCAGCAGTTTGGCCGGGGGCGTAAGAAACATTCAGTACTTC,CASSLAGGVRNIQYF
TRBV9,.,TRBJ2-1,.,TGTGCCAGCAGCGTCAGTCCTTACAATGAGCAGTTCTTC,CASSVSPYNEQFF
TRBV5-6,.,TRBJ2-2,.,TGTGCCAGCAGCCCGTCCCGGGACTCCCTAGTGAACCCCGGGGAGCTGTTTTTT,CASSPSRDSLVNPGELFF
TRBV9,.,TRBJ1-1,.,TGTGCCAGCAGCGTAGTAGAGGACACGCTTGAAGCTTTCTTT,CASSVVEDTLEAFF
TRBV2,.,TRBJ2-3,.,TGTGCCAGCAGTGAGGAAGTGACGGATACGCAGTATTTT,CASSEEVTDTQYF
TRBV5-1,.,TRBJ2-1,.,TGCGCCAGCAGCTTGGCCCGGACGTCCAGTGAGCAGTTCTTC,CASSLARTSSEQFF
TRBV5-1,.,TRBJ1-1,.,TGCGCCAGCAGCTTGAACGTGAACACTGAAGCTTTCTTT,CASSLNVNTEAFF
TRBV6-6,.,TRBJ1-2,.,TGTGCCAGCAGTTTGGGGAAGGACTATGGCTACACCTTC,CASSLGKDYGYTF
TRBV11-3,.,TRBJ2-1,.,TGTGCCAGCAGCTGGGGTGCCCGAAATGAGCAGTTCTTC,CASSWGARNEQFF
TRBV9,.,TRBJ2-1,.,TGTGCCAGCAACGCACGGGAGATTGGTGAGCAGTTCTTC,CASNAREIGEQFF
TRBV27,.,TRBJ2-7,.,TGTGCCAGCAGTTTACTCCCCGGGGCGCAGCAGTACTTC,CASSLLPGAQQYF
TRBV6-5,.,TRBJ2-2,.,TGTGCCAGCACGGCAGGGACGAACACCGGGGAGCTGTTTTTT,CASTAGTNTGELFF
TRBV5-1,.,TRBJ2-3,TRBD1,TGCGCCAGCAGCGCGGGACAGGCTGGAGATACGCAGTATTTT,CASSAGQAGDTQYF
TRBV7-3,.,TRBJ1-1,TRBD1,TGTGCCAGCAGCTCCAGGGGGCGCGGGGAGGCTTTCTTT,CASSSRGRGEAFF
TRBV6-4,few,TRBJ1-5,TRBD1,TGTGCCAGCAGCCGGGACAGGGATCAGCCCCAGCATTTT,CASSRDRDQPQHF
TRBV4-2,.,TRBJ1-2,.,TGTGCCAGCAGCCAAGACGACAGAAATAACTATGGCTACACCTTC,CASSQDDRNNYGYTF
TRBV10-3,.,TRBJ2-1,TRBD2,TGTGCCACCCAGGGGACTAGCGGGAGGGTTGAGCAGTTCTTC,CATQGTSGRVEQFF
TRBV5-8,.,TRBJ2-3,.,TGTGCCAGCAGCTTGGGATCTTGGGGCGCAGATACGCAGTATTTT,CASSLGSWGADTQYF
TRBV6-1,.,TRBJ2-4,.,TGTGCCAGCAGGAATACGGACCCGGGGTACTTC,CASRNTDPGYF
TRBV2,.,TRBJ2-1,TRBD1,TGTGCCAGCAGATCTCGGGACAGCGTGTTCGATGAGCAGTTCTTC,CASRSRDSVFDEQFF
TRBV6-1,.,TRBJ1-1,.,TGTGCCAGCAGTGGCCCCGGGACCGTGAACACTGAAGCTTTCTTT,CASSGPGTVNTEAFF
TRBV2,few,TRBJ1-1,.,TGTGCCAGCAGTGAAGCGGGACACACTGAAGCTTTCTTT,CASSEAGHTEAFF
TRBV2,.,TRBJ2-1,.,TGTGCCAGCAGGATTGGCCAGGCCTACAATGAGCAGTTCTTC,CASRIGQAYNEQFF
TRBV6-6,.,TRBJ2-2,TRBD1,TGTGCCAGCAGGGGGACAGGGACTAACACCGGGGAGCTGTTTTTT,CASRGTGTNTGELFF
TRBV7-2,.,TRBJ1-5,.,TGTGCCAGCAGCTTTAGTTCGGTCAGGGGTAGCAATCAGCCCCAGCATTTT,CASSFSSVRGSNQPQHF
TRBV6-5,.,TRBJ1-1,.,TGTGCCAGCAGTTACGGGGAGGTGAACACTGAAGCTTTCTTT,CASSYGEVNTEAFF
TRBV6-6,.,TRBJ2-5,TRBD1,TGTGCCAGCAGTTACTACGGGACAGGGAAAGAGACCCAGTACTTC,CASSYYGTGKETQYF